A single sample gave rise to the 2 T cell receptor beta chains below, sequenced in a study of T cell repertoires and HLA-DP antigens. Sequencing was performed with immunoSEQ multiplex PCR; in TCRdb, only in-frame clones are kept and a portion is missing. Of over 60,000 clones detected, just under 80% appear once; the ten largest clones hold 1.5% to 2%. The antigens these receptors bind are not known. Source material: CD4+ T cells from PBMCs. These receptors were collected from a man between 60 and 75 years old in good health and CMV-seronegative.

This clone was counted a few times. The chain uses TRBV18 and TRBJ1-6, with D possibly being TRBD1 (6 bases). This CDR3 contains 13 residues. Deletions cut 3 bases from V and 8 bases from J, with 8 bases between. Germline CDR1 KGHSH, CDR2 LQKENI. CDR3 sequence (DNA): TGTGCCAGCTCACCGGACAGTCATTCACCCCTCCACTTT. It codes for CASSPDSHSPLHF.

This chain connects TRBV6-5 to TRBJ2-7; D call uncertain. Trimming left V 10 bases short and J 3 bases short, with 4 bases between. CDR3 length: 9 amino acids. Per the germline V gene, CDR1 is MNHEY and CDR2 is SVGAGI. The CDR3 spells CATNYEQYF. The CDR3 nucleotides are TGTGCCACCAACTACGAGCAGTACTTC.